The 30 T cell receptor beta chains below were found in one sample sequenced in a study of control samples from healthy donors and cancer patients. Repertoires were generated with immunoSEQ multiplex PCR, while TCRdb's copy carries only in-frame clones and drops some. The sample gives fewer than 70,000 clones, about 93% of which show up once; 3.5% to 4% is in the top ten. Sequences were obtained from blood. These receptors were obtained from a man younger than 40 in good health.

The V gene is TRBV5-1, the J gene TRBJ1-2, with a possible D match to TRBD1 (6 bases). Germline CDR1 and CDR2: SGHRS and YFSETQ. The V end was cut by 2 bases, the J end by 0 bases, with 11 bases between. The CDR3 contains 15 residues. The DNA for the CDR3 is TGCGCCAGCAGCTTAAGGGACACAACTAACTATGGCTACACCTTC. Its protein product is CASSLRDTTNYGYTF.

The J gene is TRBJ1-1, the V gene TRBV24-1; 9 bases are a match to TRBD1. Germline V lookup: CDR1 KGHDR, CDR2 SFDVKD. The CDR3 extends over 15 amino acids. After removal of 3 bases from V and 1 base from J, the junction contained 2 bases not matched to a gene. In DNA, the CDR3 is TGTGCCACCAGTGATGAGGGACAGGGGAACACTGAAGCTTTCTTT. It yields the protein CATSDEGQGNTEAFF.

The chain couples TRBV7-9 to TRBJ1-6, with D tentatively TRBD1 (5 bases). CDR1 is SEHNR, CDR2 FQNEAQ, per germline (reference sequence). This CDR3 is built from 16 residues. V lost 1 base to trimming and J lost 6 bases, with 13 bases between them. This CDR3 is CASSLGEGSFNSPLHF. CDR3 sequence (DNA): TGTGCCAGCAGCTTAGGCGAGGGGTCATTTAATTCACCCCTCCACTTT.

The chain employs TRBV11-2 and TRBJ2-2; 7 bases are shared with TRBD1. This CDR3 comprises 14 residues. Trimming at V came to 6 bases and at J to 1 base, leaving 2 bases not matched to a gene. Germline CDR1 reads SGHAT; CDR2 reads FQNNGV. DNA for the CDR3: TGTGCCAGCAGTTGGACAGGGAACACCGGGGAGCTGTTTTTT. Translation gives CASSWTGNTGELFF.

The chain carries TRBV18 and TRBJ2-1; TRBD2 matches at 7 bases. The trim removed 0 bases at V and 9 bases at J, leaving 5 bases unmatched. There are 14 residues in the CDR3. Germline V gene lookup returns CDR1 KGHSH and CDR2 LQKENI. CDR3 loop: CASSPPWGEGEQFF. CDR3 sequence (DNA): TGTGCCAGCTCACCACCGTGGGGGGAGGGTGAGCAGTTCTTC.

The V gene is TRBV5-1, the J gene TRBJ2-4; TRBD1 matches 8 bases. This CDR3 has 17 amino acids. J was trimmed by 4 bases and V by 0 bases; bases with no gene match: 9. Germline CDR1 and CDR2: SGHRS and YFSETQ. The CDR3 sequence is CASSLVYRGDPKNIQYF. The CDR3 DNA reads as TGCGCCAGCAGCTTGGTGTACAGGGGGGACCCGAAAAACATTCAGTACTTC.

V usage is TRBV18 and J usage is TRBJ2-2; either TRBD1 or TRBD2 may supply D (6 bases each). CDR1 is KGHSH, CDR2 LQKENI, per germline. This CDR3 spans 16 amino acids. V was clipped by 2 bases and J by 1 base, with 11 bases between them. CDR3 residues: CASSPFGGRNTGELFF. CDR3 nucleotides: TGTGCCAGCTCACCATTCGGGGGCCGGAACACCGGGGAGCTGTTTTTT.

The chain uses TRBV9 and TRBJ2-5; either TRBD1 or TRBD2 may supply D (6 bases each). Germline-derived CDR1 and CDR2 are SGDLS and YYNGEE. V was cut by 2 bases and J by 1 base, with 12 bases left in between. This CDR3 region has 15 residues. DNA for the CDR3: TGTGCCAGCAGCGTTATCGGAGGGGGCCAAGAGACCCAGTACTTC. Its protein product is CASSVIGGGQETQYF. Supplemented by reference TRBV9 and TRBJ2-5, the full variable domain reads DSGVTQTPKHLITATGQRVTLRCSPRSGDLSVYWYQQSLDQGLQFLIQYYNGEERAKGNILERFSAQQFPDLHSELNLSSLELGDSALYFCASSVIGGGQETQYFGPGTRLLVL.

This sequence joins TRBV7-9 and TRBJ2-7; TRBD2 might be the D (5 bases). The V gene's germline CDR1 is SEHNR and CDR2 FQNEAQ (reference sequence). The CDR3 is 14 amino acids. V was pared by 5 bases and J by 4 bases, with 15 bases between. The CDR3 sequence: CASSLIGVAYEQYF. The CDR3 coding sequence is TGTGCCAGCAGCCTTATAGGCGTAGCGTACGAGCAGTACTTC. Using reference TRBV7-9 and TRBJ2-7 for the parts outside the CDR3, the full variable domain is DTGVSQNPRHKITKRGQNVTFRCDPISEHNRLYWYRQTLGQGPEFLTYFQNEAQLEKSRLLSDRFSAERPKGSFSTLEIQRTEQGDSAMYLCASSLIGVAYEQYFGPGTRLTVT.

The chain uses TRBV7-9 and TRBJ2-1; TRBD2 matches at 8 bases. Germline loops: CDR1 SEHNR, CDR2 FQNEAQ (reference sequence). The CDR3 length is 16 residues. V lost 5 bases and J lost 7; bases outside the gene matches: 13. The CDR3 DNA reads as TGTGCCAGCAGCCCACTAGCGGAGTCTTCCGGGAATGAGCAGTTCTTC. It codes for CASSPLAESSGNEQFF.

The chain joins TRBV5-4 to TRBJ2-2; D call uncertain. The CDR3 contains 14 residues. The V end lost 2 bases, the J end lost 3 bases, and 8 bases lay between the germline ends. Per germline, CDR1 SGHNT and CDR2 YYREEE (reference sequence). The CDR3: CASSFDLYTGELFF. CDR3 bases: TGTGCCAGCAGCTTCGACCTTTACACCGGGGAGCTGTTTTTT.

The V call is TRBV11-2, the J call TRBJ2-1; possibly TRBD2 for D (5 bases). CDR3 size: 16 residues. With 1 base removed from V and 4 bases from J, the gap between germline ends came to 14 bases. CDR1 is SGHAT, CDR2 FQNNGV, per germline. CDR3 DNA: TGTGCCAGCAGCTTAGTAAGAGGGTTGGGGTACAATGAGCAGTTCTTC. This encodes CASSLVRGLGYNEQFF.

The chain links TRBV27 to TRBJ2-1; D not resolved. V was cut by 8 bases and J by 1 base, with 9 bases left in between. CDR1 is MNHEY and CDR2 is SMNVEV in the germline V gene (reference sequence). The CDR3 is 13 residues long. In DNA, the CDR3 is TGTGCCAGCCGAACTGGGTCCTACAATGAGCAGTTCTTC. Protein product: CASRTGSYNEQFF.

In nucleotides, the CDR3 is TGTGCCAGCAGCTTGGAGGTCGAAAAACTGTTTTTT. It is translated as CASSLEVEKLFF. The rearrangement links TRBV5-8 to TRBJ1-4; D is undetermined. The CDR3 loop spans 12 amino acids. Trimming cost V 0 bases and J 8 bases, with 5 bases left between them. Germline CDR1 is SGHTS and CDR2 is YDEGEE.

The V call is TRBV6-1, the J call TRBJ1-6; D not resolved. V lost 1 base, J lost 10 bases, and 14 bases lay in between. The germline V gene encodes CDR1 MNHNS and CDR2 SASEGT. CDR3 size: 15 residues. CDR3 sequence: CASSEETASASPLHF. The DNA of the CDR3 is TGTGCCAGCAGTGAAGAGACGGCCTCGGCCTCACCCCTCCACTTT.

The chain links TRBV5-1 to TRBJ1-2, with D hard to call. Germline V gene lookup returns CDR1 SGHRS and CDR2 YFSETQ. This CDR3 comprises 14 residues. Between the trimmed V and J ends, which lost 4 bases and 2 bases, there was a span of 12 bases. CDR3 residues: CASSTAAANYGYTF. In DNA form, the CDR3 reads TGCGCCAGCAGCACTGCCGCAGCCAACTATGGCTACACCTTC.

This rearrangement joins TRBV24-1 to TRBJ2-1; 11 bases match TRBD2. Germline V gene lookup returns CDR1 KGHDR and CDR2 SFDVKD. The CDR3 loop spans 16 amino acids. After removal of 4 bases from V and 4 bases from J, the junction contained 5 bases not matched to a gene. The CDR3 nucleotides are TGTGCCACCAGTGAGGCTAGCGGGAGGATTTACAATGAGCAGTTCTTC. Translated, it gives CATSEASGRIYNEQFF.

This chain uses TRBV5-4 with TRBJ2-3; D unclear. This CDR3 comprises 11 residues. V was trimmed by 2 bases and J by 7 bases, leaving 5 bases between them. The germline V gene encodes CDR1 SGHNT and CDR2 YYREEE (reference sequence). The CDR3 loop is CASSLGHTQYF. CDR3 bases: TGTGCCAGCAGCTTAGGACATACGCAGTATTTT.

CDR3 protein: CASSLDRHNEQFF. CDR3 nucleotides: TGTGCCAGCAGCTTAGATCGCCACAATGAGCAGTTCTTC. The chain couples TRBV11-2 to TRBJ2-1, with D unclear. Germline V gene data show CDR1 as SGHAT and CDR2 as FQNNGV. The CDR3 has 13 amino acids. V lost 0 bases and J lost 5, with 5 bases in between.

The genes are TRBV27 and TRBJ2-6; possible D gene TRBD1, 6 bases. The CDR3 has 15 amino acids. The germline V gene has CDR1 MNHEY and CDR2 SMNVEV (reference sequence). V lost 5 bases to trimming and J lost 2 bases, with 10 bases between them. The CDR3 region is CASSNTGPGANVLTF. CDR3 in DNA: TGTGCCAGCAGTAACACAGGGCCTGGGGCCAACGTCCTGACTTTC. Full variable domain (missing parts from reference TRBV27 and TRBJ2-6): EAQVTQNPRYLITVTGKKLTVTCSQNMNHEYMSWYRQDPGLGLRQIYYSMNVEVTDKGDVPEGYKVSRKEKRNFPLILESPSPNQTSLYFCASSNTGPGANVLTFGAGSRLTVL.

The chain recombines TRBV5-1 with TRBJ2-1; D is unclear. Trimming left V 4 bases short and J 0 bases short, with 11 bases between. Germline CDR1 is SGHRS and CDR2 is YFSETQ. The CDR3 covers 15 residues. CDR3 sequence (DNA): TGCGCCAGCAGCCCGAGTTTAAGCTCCTACAATGAGCAGTTCTTC. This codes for CASSPSLSSYNEQFF.

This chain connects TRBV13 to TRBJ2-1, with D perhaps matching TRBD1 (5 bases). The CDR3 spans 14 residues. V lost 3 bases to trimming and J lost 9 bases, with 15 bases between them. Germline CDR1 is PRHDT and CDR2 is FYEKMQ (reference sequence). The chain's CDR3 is CASSFRASGGEQFF. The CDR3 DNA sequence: TGTGCCAGCAGCTTCAGGGCTAGTGGCGGTGAGCAGTTCTTC.

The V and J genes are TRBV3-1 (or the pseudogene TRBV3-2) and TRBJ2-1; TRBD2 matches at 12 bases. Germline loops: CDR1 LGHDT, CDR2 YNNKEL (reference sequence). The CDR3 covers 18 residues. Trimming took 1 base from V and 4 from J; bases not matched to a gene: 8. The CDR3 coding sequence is TGTGCCAGCAGCCAAGGCCTAGCGGGAGGGTCCGTATACAATGAGCAGTTCTTC. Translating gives CASSQGLAGGSVYNEQFF.

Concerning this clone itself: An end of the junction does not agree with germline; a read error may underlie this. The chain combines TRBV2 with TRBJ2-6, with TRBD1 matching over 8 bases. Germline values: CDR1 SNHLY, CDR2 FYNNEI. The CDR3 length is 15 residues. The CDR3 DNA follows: TGTGCCAGCAGTTACAGGGGGGTCGGGGACAACGTCCTGACTTTC. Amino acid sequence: CASSYRGVGDNVLTF.

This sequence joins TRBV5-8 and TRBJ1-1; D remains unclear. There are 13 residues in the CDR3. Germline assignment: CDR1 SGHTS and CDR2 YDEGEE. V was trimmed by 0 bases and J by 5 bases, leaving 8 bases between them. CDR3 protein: CASSLDFGTEAFF. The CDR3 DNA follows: TGTGCCAGCAGCTTGGATTTCGGAACTGAAGCTTTCTTT.

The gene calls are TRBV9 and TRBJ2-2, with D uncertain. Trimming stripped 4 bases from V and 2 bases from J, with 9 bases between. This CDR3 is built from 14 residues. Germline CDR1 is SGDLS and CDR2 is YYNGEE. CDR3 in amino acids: CASSRTTNTGELFF. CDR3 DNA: TGTGCCAGCAGCCGCACTACTAACACCGGGGAGCTGTTTTTT.

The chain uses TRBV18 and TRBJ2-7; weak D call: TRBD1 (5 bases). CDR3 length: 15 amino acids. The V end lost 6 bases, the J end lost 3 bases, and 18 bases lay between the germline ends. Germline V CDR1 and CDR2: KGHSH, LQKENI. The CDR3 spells CASSQRPGQNYEQYF. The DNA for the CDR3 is TGTGCCAGCTCGCAAAGACCAGGGCAGAACTACGAGCAGTACTTC. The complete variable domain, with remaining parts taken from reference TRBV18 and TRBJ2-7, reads NAGVMQNPRHLVRRRGQEARLRCSPMKGHSHVYWYRQLPEEGLKFMVYLQKENIIDESGMPKERFSAEFPKEGPSILRIQQVVRGDSAAYFCASSQRPGQNYEQYFGPGTRLTVT.

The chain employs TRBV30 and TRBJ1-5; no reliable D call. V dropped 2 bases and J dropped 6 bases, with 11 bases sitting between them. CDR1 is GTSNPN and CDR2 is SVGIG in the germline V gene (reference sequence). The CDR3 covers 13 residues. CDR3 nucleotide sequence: TGTGCCTGGAGTCTTACAGAGGGTCAGCCCCAGCATTTT. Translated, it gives CAWSLTEGQPQHF.

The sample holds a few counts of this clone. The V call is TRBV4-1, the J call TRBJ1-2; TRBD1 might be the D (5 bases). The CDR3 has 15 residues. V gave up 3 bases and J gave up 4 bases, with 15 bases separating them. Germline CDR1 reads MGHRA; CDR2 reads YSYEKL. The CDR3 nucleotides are TGCGCCAGCAGCCAGACCCTGACAGCACCCTATGGCTACACCTTC. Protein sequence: CASSQTLTAPYGYTF.

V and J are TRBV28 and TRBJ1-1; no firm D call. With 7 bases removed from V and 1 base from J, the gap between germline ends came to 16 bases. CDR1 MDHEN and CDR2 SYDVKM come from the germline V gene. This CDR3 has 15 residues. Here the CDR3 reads CASTTAGGPNTEAFF. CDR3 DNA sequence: TGTGCCAGCACCACAGCGGGAGGACCGAACACTGAAGCTTTCTTT.